The 26 T cell receptor beta chains listed next were all sequenced from one sample in a study of OX40 agonist ivuxolimab in advanced cancers. Using immunoSEQ multiplex PCR, the repertoire was profiled, and TCRdb retains in-frame clones only, with some absent. Of fewer than 65,000 clones in the sample, approximately 91% were seen once. This specimen consisted of CD4+ or CD8+ T cells sorted from blood, obtained in a trial of the OX40 agonist ivuxolimab. These receptors were collected from an adult with an advanced solid tumor such as melanoma, head and neck, liver or kidney cancer.

V gene TRBV4-1 combines with J gene TRBJ2-3, with TRBD2 matching 8 bases. This CDR3 has 15 amino acids. Per germline, CDR1 MGHRA and CDR2 YSYEKL. Trimming at V came to 4 bases and at J to 0 bases, leaving 3 bases not matched to a gene. In nucleotides, the CDR3 is TGCGCCAGCAGCCCACTAGCGGCTAGCACAGATACGCAGTATTTT. This encodes CASSPLAASTDTQYF.

The chain's CDR3 is CASSPRQGPSTDTQYF. In nucleotides, the CDR3 is TGCGCCAGCAGCCCGAGACAGGGCCCTAGCACAGATACGCAGTATTTT. V gene TRBV4-1 combines with J gene TRBJ2-3, with 7 bases that match TRBD1. V lost 4 bases and J lost 0; bases outside the gene matches: 7. Per the germline V gene, CDR1 is MGHRA and CDR2 is YSYEKL. This CDR3 spans 16 amino acids.

The chain joins TRBV5-6 to TRBJ2-1; D remains unclear. Germline CDR1 and CDR2: SGHDT and YYEEEE. V was shortened by 0 bases and J by 3 bases, with 7 bases between the two germline ends. There are 14 residues in the CDR3. The CDR3 spells CASSLAGDYNEQFF. In DNA form, the CDR3 reads TGTGCCAGCAGCTTGGCAGGTGACTACAATGAGCAGTTCTTC.

The chain has TRBV6-1 and TRBJ2-7; no clear D gene. Germline loops: CDR1 MNHNS, CDR2 SASEGT. The CDR3 is 13 residues long. The V end was cut by 1 base, the J end by 3 bases, with 7 bases between. The CDR3 loop reads CASSEEGHYEQYV. The CDR3 nucleotides are TGTGCCAGCAGTGAAGAAGGGCACTACGAGCAGTACGTC.

The chain is built from TRBV6-5 and TRBJ1-6; D gene uncertain. The CDR3 is 14 amino acids. The germline V gene encodes CDR1 MNHEY and CDR2 SVGAGI. The V end lost 7 bases, the J end lost 10 bases, and 17 bases lay between the germline ends. The CDR3, as DNA: TGTGCCAGCACCCCTGGATTGTACTACTCACCCCTCCACTTT. It specifies CASTPGLYYSPLHF.

The V and J genes are TRBV7-3 and TRBJ2-1; 11 bases are shared with TRBD2. CDR3 length equals 18 residues. Trimming took 0 bases from V and 5 from J; bases not matched to a gene: 9. CDR1 SGHTA and CDR2 FQGTGA come from the germline V gene. CDR3 sequence: CASSLTGLAGTTDNEQFF. The CDR3 DNA reads TGTGCCAGCAGCTTAACCGGACTAGCGGGCACGACAGACAATGAGCAGTTCTTC.

To note about this clone: This sample includes further DNA sequences coding for the same CDR3. V and J are TRBV12-5 and TRBJ2-7; a weak D match, TRBD2 (7 bases). V lost 9 bases, J lost 2 bases, and 11 bases lay in between. The CDR3 sequence is 12 residues long. CDR1 LGHNT and CDR2 FRNRAP come from the germline V gene. CDR3 in DNA: TGTGCTAGCTGCGGGGGCCCCTACGAGCAGTACGTC. This translates into CASCGGPYEQYV.

The rearrangement uses TRBV6-1 and TRBJ2-7; no firm D call. Germline V lookup: CDR1 MNHNS, CDR2 SASEGT. The ends were cut back, 6 bases at V and 6 bases at J, with 12 bases in the middle. This CDR3 contains 12 residues. The CDR3, as DNA: TGTGCCAGCAGCCCACTCGGTAGCGAGCAGTACGTC. The encoded protein is CASSPLGSEQYV.

Only one count was recorded for this clone. This rearrangement joins TRBV15 to TRBJ2-1, with D perhaps matching TRBD2 (5 bases). The V end lost 0 bases, the J end lost 2 bases, and 11 bases lay between the germline ends. This CDR3 is 16 amino acids long. Germline CDR1 reads LNHNV; CDR2 reads YYDKDF (reference sequence). This CDR3 reads CATSRDPAEAYNEQFF. CDR3 coding DNA: TGTGCCACCAGCAGAGATCCAGCGGAGGCCTACAATGAGCAGTTCTTC.

The chain links TRBV9 to TRBJ2-7, with 9 bases fitting TRBD2. Losses at the gene ends were 0 bases for V and 1 base for J; bases not matched to a gene: 8. Germline loops: CDR1 SGDLS, CDR2 YYNGEE. The CDR3 consists of 17 residues. The CDR3 is CASSVGNSGLASYEQYF. In DNA form, the CDR3 reads TGTGCCAGCAGCGTAGGAAATTCGGGACTAGCTTCCTACGAGCAGTACTTC.

The chain couples TRBV10-1 to TRBJ2-7; the match to TRBD1 covers 10 bases. V was pared by 2 bases and J by 5 bases, with 9 bases of the junction left unmatched. Germline CDR1 WNHNN, CDR2 SYGVQD (reference sequence). This CDR3 has 16 amino acids. CDR3 bases: TGCGCCAGCAGTGAGAGTCCGGGACAGGGGTTTAACGAGCAGTACGTC. Protein sequence: CASSESPGQGFNEQYV.

The V call is TRBV6-6, the J call TRBJ1-5; D may be TRBD1 (5 bases). Trimming removed 0 bases at V and 1 base at J, with 10 bases between. Looked up from germline, CDR1 is MNHNY and CDR2 is SVGAGI (reference sequence). The CDR3 totals 16 residues. DNA of the CDR3: TGTGCCAGCAGTTACTCGTTAGGGGCGAGCAATCAGCCCCAGCATTTT. Protein: CASSYSLGASNQPQHF.

The chain links TRBV30 to TRBJ2-7; D is possibly TRBD2 (6 bases). The V gene's germline CDR1 is GTSNPN and CDR2 SVGIG (reference sequence). Trimming left V 1 base short and J 0 bases short, with 10 bases between. This CDR3 region has 14 residues. CDR3 sequence: CAWSADGGSYEQYF. CDR3 DNA: TGTGCCTGGAGTGCGGACGGGGGCTCCTACGAGCAGTACTTC.

The genes are TRBV14 and TRBJ2-7, with D possibly being TRBD2 (6 bases). The CDR3 is made up of 14 amino acids. The germline CDR1 and CDR2 sequences are SGHDN and FVKESK. The V end was cut by 5 bases, the J end by 2 bases, with 13 bases between. The CDR3 bases are TGTGCCAGCAGCGGAGGGCCATCCCCCTACGAGCAGTACTTC. Protein sequence: CASSGGPSPYEQYF.

The V call is TRBV6-6, the J call TRBJ2-7; 8 bases map to TRBD1. V trimming: 0 bases; J trimming: 6 bases; junction bases outside the gene matches: 7. Germline V gene data show CDR1 as MNHNY and CDR2 as SVGAGI (reference sequence). CDR3 length equals 15 residues. CDR3 nucleotides: TGTGCCAGCAGTTACTCGCTGGGACAGGCTCGCGAGCAGTACGTC. Protein sequence: CASSYSLGQAREQYV.

The J gene is TRBJ2-3, the V gene TRBV4-2; D ambiguous. The CDR3 is made up of 16 amino acids. Germline loops: CDR1 LGHNA, CDR2 YNFKEQ. Trimming took 0 bases from V and 2 from J, leaving 12 bases between them. The CDR3 DNA sequence: TGTGCCAGCAGCCAAGATACAGATCCCAACACAGATACGCAGTATTTT. It translates to CASSQDTDPNTDTQYF.

V gene TRBV4-1 combines with J gene TRBJ1-5; D not resolved. V dropped 0 bases and J dropped 0 bases, with 6 bases sitting between them. From germline, CDR1 is MGHRA and CDR2 YSYEKL. This CDR3 has 15 residues. CDR3 nucleotides: TGCGCCAGCAGCCAAGAGGGAGATAGCAATCAGCCCCAGCATTTT. Its protein product is CASSQEGDSNQPQHF.

The V gene is TRBV11-2, the J gene TRBJ2-7; D call uncertain. The V end was cut by 1 base, the J end by 5 bases, with 6 bases between. The CDR3 is 12 amino acids. From germline, CDR1 is SGHAT and CDR2 FQNNGV. CDR3 loop: CASSLGANEQYF. In DNA form, the CDR3 reads TGTGCCAGCAGCTTAGGGGCCAACGAGCAGTACTTC.

A single count supports this clone. This sequence joins TRBV7-9 and TRBJ2-1; TRBD2 might be the D (5 bases). Germline V CDR1 and CDR2: SEHNR, FQNEAQ (reference sequence). Trimming left V 2 bases short and J 4 bases short, with 15 bases between. This CDR3 contains 16 residues. CDR3 amino acids: CASSLNEGPRYNEQFF. The CDR3, as DNA: TGTGCCAGCAGCTTAAACGAGGGTCCGCGTTACAATGAGCAGTTCTTC.

This clone appeared a single time. This sequence joins TRBV7-6 and TRBJ1-6; tentatively, D is TRBD1 (6 bases). The germline V and J ends were trimmed by 0 bases and 7 bases, with 13 bases remaining between them. This CDR3 is built from 16 residues. Germline assignment: CDR1 SGHVS and CDR2 FNYEAQ. The CDR3 bases are TGTGCCAGCAGCTTAGCACAGGGAATCCAAAATTCACCCCTCCACTTT. This translates into CASSLAQGIQNSPLHF.

V gene TRBV28 combines with J gene TRBJ1-5; D call uncertain. This CDR3 is built from 14 residues. Germline CDR1 MDHEN, CDR2 SYDVKM. V lost 4 bases to trimming and J lost 2 bases, with 9 bases between them. CDR3 sequence (DNA): TGTGCCAGCAGTTCGGATGGGGGCAATCAGCCCCAGCATTTT. It specifies CASSSDGGNQPQHF.

This sequence joins TRBV27 and TRBJ1-2; D is undetermined. There are 15 residues in the CDR3. From germline, CDR1 is MNHEY and CDR2 SMNVEV (reference sequence). Trimming took 6 bases from V and 0 from J, leaving 14 bases between them. The CDR3 is CASSAEGGSNYGYTF. CDR3 bases: TGTGCCAGCAGCGCTGAAGGAGGATCTAACTATGGCTACACCTTC.

The chain has TRBV28 and TRBJ1-2, with unresolved D. Deletions cut 2 bases from V and 6 bases from J, with 19 bases between. This CDR3 has 16 residues. CDR1 is MDHEN, CDR2 SYDVKM, per germline. The CDR3 coding sequence is TGTGCCAGCAGTTTAGCCGTCGGCTTGGAATCGGATGGCTACACCTTC. Translated, it gives CASSLAVGLESDGYTF.

V and J are TRBV5-1 and TRBJ2-7; 9 bases map to TRBD1. The CDR3 covers 16 residues. Germline CDR1 is SGHRS and CDR2 is YFSETQ. After removal of 4 bases from V and 6 bases from J, the junction contained 14 bases not matched to a gene. The CDR3 region is CASSGLRDREFIEQYF. Written as DNA, the CDR3 is TGCGCCAGCAGCGGCCTCCGGGACAGGGAATTTATCGAGCAGTACTTC.

This rearrangement joins TRBV27 to TRBJ2-2, with 7 nucleotides matching TRBD2. The CDR3 length is 17 residues. V was clipped by 1 base and J by 4 bases; unmatched bases: 9. CDR1 is MNHEY and CDR2 is SMNVEV in the germline V gene (reference sequence). CDR3 residues: CASSLYGGGDGTGELFF. The CDR3 DNA follows: TGTGCCAGCAGTTTATATGGGGGAGGGGACGGCACCGGGGAGCTGTTTTTT.

The chain links TRBV4-1 to TRBJ2-7; D possibly corresponds to TRBD2 (5 bases). Trimming took off 4 bases at V and 2 bases at J, with 12 bases between the two ends. The CDR3 has 14 amino acids. CDR1 and CDR2 (germline): MGHRA, YSYEKL. The CDR3 coding sequence is TGCGCCAGCAGCCCCCAGCAAGCGGCCTACGAGCAGTACGTC. It is translated as CASSPQQAAYEQYV.